Following are 32 T cell receptor beta chains from one sample sequenced in a study of T cells after yellow fever vaccination. A single record per CDR3 protein comes from TCRdb applying MiXCR to the 5' RACE reads. The data show hundreds of thousands of distinct CDR3 sequences, around an eighth seen once. The source was PBMCs, collected on the day of the yellow fever booster vaccination. The receptors originated from a man aged 25 to 40 who received the YFV17D yellow fever vaccine.

This clonotype was seen a handful of times. The chain couples TRBV7-3 to TRBJ2-7; 12 nucleotides agree with TRBD2. This CDR3 has 15 residues. Germline loops: CDR1 SGHTA, CDR2 FQGTGA. V was clipped by 6 bases and J by 4 bases; unmatched bases: 7. CDR3 protein: CASRQRLAGEYEQYF. CDR3 DNA sequence: TGTGCCAGCAGGCAAAGACTAGCGGGAGAATACGAGCAGTACTTC.

This clonotype was seen a handful of times. The chain has TRBV9 and TRBJ2-5, with D perhaps TRBD1 (6 bases). The CDR3 loop spans 15 amino acids. Germline V gene data show CDR1 as SGDLS and CDR2 as YYNGEE. V lost 2 bases, J lost 2 bases, and 13 bases lay in between. The chain's CDR3 is CASSVDRSLQETQYF. The CDR3 DNA reads TGTGCCAGCAGCGTCGACAGGAGCCTTCAAGAGACCCAGTACTTC.

This clonotype was observed a handful of times. This chain uses TRBV28 with TRBJ2-7; a weak D match, TRBD2 (5 bases). V lost 6 bases, J lost 7 bases, and 13 bases lay in between. Germline loops: CDR1 MDHEN, CDR2 SYDVKM. The CDR3 runs 12 residues. The CDR3 protein is CASSGGLGEQYF. The CDR3 DNA is TGTGCCAGCAGCGGCGGGTTGGGTGAGCAGTACTTC. The full variable domain, with the rest looked up from reference TRBV28 and TRBJ2-7, is DVKVTQSSRYLVKRTGEKVFLECVQDMDHENMFWYRQDPGLGLRLIYFSYDVKMKEKGDIPEGYSVSREKKERFSLILESASTNQTSMYLCASSGGLGEQYFGPGTRLTVT.

A few counts support this clonotype. The J gene is TRBJ2-7, the V gene TRBV5-1, with unresolved D. CDR1 and CDR2 (germline): SGHRS, YFSETQ. The V end lost 4 bases, the J end lost 5 bases, and 16 bases lay between the germline ends. The CDR3 loop spans 14 amino acids. The CDR3 sequence: CASSLGQSKDEQYF. The CDR3 bases are TGCGCCAGCAGCCTGGGCCAGAGCAAGGACGAGCAGTACTTC.

V gene TRBV11-2 combines with J gene TRBJ2-1; D is possibly TRBD1 (6 bases). Germline CDR1 SGHAT, CDR2 FQNNGV. The CDR3 is 18 residues long. Trimming pared 1 base from V and 4 bases from J, leaving 20 bases between. In DNA, the CDR3 is TGTGCCAGCAGCTTAGTCGGGACATTTGACTCGATGTACAATGAGCAGTTCTTC. Translation gives CASSLVGTFDSMYNEQFF.

This sequence joins TRBV20-1 and TRBJ2-1; unclear D gene. The CDR3 has 11 residues. Trimming pared 3 bases from V and 8 bases from J, leaving 8 bases between. Germline CDR1 and CDR2: DFQATT and SNEGSKA (reference sequence). Written as DNA, the CDR3 is TGCAGTGCTAGCCCTCCCCATGAGCAGTTCTTC. This gives the protein CSASPPHEQFF.

This clonotype was observed a few times. The CDR3 DNA reads TGTGCCAGCAGCCACTCCACTGGCGAGCAGTACTTC. Encoded protein: CASSHSTGEQYF. The chain uses TRBV6-5 and TRBJ2-7; D gene uncertain. CDR1 and CDR2 from the germline V gene are MNHEY and SVGAGI. The CDR3 is 12 amino acids. Trimming took off 6 bases at V and 6 bases at J, with 12 bases between the two ends.

There are a few counts of this clonotype. V and J are TRBV20-1 and TRBJ2-7; no clear D. The CDR3 has 14 amino acids. Per germline, CDR1 DFQATT and CDR2 SNEGSKA (reference sequence). V shed 3 bases and J shed 0 bases, with 12 bases lying between them. The CDR3 sequence: CSASAAASSYEQYF. The CDR3 DNA follows: TGCAGTGCTAGTGCCGCGGCAAGCTCCTACGAGCAGTACTTC.

The chain combines TRBV5-1 with TRBJ2-3; 8 nucleotides line up with TRBD2. CDR3 length: 17 amino acids. Germline V gives CDR1 SGHRS, CDR2 YFSETQ. With V trimmed by 1 base and J by 1 base, 8 bases remained unmatched. In nucleotides, the CDR3 is TGCGCCAGCAGCTTGAACCCAGCGGGAGTAGGCACAGATACGCAGTATTTT. Amino acids: CASSLNPAGVGTDTQYF.

This rearrangement joins TRBV5-5 to TRBJ2-7, with 8 positions matching TRBD2. V was pared by 5 bases and J by 2 bases, with 9 bases of the junction left unmatched. The germline gives CDR1 SGHKS, CDR2 YYEKEE (reference sequence). This CDR3 is 15 amino acids long. The CDR3 region is CASSYDSGITYEQYF. The CDR3 DNA reads as TGTGCCAGCAGTTATGATAGCGGGATCACCTACGAGCAGTACTTC.

This clonotype was seen a few times. The J gene is TRBJ2-3, the V gene TRBV20-1; possibly TRBD1 or TRBD2 for D (5 bases each). V was pared by 6 bases and J by 0 bases, with 10 bases between. Germline V gives CDR1 DFQATT, CDR2 SNEGSKA (reference sequence). The CDR3 loop spans 13 amino acids. The CDR3 is CSAERTSTDTQYF. The CDR3 DNA follows: TGCAGTGCGGAGCGGACAAGCACAGATACGCAGTATTTT.

The V and J genes are TRBV7-9 and TRBJ1-3, with 7 bases fitting TRBD1. Germline V gene sequence: CDR1 SEHNR, CDR2 FQNEAQ (reference sequence). After removal of 2 bases from V and 4 bases from J, the junction contained 5 bases not matched to a gene. This CDR3 contains 15 residues. The CDR3 DNA is TGTGCCAGCAGCTTATTGACAGGGTCCGGAAACACCATATATTTT. Its protein is CASSLLTGSGNTIYF.

This clonotype was detected once. V usage is TRBV27 and J usage is TRBJ2-6; D unresolved. Germline CDR1 and CDR2: MNHEY and SMNVEV (reference sequence). Trimming stripped 4 bases from V and 0 bases from J, with 7 bases between. The CDR3 is made up of 15 amino acids. CDR3 sequence reads: CASSSGYSGANVLTF. CDR3 DNA: TGTGCCAGCAGTTCAGGATACTCTGGGGCCAACGTCCTGACTTTC.

J is TRBJ1-2 and V is TRBV9; D might be TRBD1 (6 bases). Germline V gives CDR1 SGDLS, CDR2 YYNGEE. V gave up 2 bases and J gave up 4 bases, with 15 bases separating them. This CDR3 has 15 residues. The CDR3 spells CASSVAPGGTYGYTF. The CDR3 DNA sequence: TGTGCCAGCAGCGTTGCCCCCGGGGGCACCTATGGCTACACCTTC.

This clonotype has a count of ten or more. V gene TRBV12-3 or TRBV12-4 combines with J gene TRBJ2-5, with D tentatively TRBD2 (6 bases). This CDR3 has 14 amino acids. Trimming cost V 3 bases and J 5 bases, with 13 bases left between them. The CDR3 spells CASSFSGVEETQYF. The CDR3 DNA sequence: TGTGCCAGCAGTTTTTCGGGGGTGGAGGAGACCCAGTACTTC.

This clonotype came up a few times. The chain couples TRBV18 to TRBJ2-7, with unresolved D. This CDR3 spans 14 amino acids. The germline V gene encodes CDR1 KGHSH and CDR2 LQKENI. V was trimmed by 2 bases and J by 3 bases, leaving 11 bases between them. The CDR3 region is CASSPFADLYEQYF. In DNA, the CDR3 is TGTGCCAGCTCACCATTTGCAGACCTCTACGAGCAGTACTTC.

This clonotype was counted between two and nine times. The chain has TRBV19 and TRBJ1-1; 9 bases map to TRBD1. Germline loops: CDR1 LNHDA, CDR2 SQIVND (reference sequence). Trimming cost V 8 bases and J 5 bases; bases outside gene matches: 9. The CDR3 contains 14 residues. The CDR3 loop is CASGTGQGFTEAFF. CDR3 in DNA: TGTGCCAGTGGCACTGGACAGGGGTTTACTGAAGCTTTCTTT.

The CDR3: CASSFSPLSQSVYTF. The CDR3 DNA sequence: TGCGCCAGCAGCTTTTCCCCACTGTCACAATCGGTATACACCTTC. The rearrangement links TRBV5-1 to TRBJ1-2; the D is unclear. The CDR3 sequence is 15 residues long. CDR1 is SGHRS and CDR2 is YFSETQ in the germline V gene. Trimming pared 2 bases from V and 11 bases from J, leaving 22 bases between.

This chain connects TRBV12-3 or TRBV12-4 to TRBJ2-7; unclear D gene. This CDR3 region has 13 residues. V lost 5 bases and J 4 bases, leaving 12 bases between the germline ends. DNA for the CDR3: TGTGCCAGCAGTGTGGCGGCTGTGTACGAGCAGTACTTC. Its protein product is CASSVAAVYEQYF.

This chain links TRBV5-6 with TRBJ2-7, with 11 bases lining up with TRBD2. CDR1 and CDR2 from the germline V gene are SGHDT and YYEEEE. Trimming removed 3 bases from V and 6 bases from J; junction bases left unmatched: 11. The CDR3 runs to 16 residues. The CDR3 sequence: CASSWRLAGPSREQYF. CDR3 DNA sequence: TGTGCCAGCAGCTGGAGACTAGCGGGACCCTCACGCGAGCAGTACTTC. Complete variable domain (other parts from reference TRBV5-6 and TRBJ2-7): DAGVTQSPTHLIKTRGQQVTLRCSPKSGHDTVSWYQQALGQGPQFIFQYYEEEERQRGNFPDRFSGHQFPNYSSELNVNALLLGDSALYLCASSWRLAGPSREQYFGPGTRLTVT.

The rearrangement joins TRBV20-1 to TRBJ2-1; 10 nucleotides match TRBD2. Trimming cost V 3 bases and J 0 bases; bases outside gene matches: 5. Germline V gene sequence: CDR1 DFQATT, CDR2 SNEGSKA (reference sequence). The CDR3 consists of 16 residues. CDR3 residues: CSASLASGSSYNEQFF. DNA for the CDR3: TGCAGTGCTAGCCTTGCTAGCGGGAGCTCCTACAATGAGCAGTTCTTC.

This clonotype was counted a few times. The chain combines TRBV10-3 with TRBJ2-7; 8 bases agree with TRBD1. Germline lookup yields CDR1 ENHRY and CDR2 SYGVKD. J lost 2 bases, V lost 0 bases, and 0 bases had no gene match. The CDR3 runs to 14 residues. CDR3 sequence reads: CAISESQGAYEQYF. As DNA, the CDR3 is TGTGCCATCAGTGAGTCACAGGGGGCCTACGAGCAGTACTTC.

The chain uses TRBV4-1 and TRBJ2-1; D perhaps matches TRBD2 (7 bases). There are 15 residues in the CDR3. Germline CDR1 is MGHRA and CDR2 is YSYEKL. V was trimmed by 8 bases and J by 5 bases, leaving 19 bases between them. The CDR3 sequence is CASAPGGGVDNEQFF. DNA of the CDR3: TGCGCCAGCGCCCCAGGAGGGGGGGTTGACAATGAGCAGTTCTTC.

This clonotype has more than one count but fewer than ten. The chain recombines TRBV7-8 with TRBJ1-3; D is undetermined. The CDR3 spans 16 residues. Germline V gene data show CDR1 as SGHVS and CDR2 as FQNEAQ. Trimming removed 0 bases from V and 0 bases from J, with 9 bases in between. CDR3 sequence: CASSLAAGISGNTIYF. The CDR3 DNA is TGTGCCAGCAGCTTAGCAGCGGGGATCTCTGGAAACACCATATATTTT.

The chain employs TRBV7-2 and TRBJ2-1; 8 bases map to TRBD2. Germline CDR1 is SGHTA and CDR2 is FQGNSA. V was pared by 5 bases and J by 4 bases, with 7 bases of the junction left unmatched. This CDR3 is 15 amino acids long. The DNA of the CDR3 is TGTGCCAGCAGCATAACTAGCGGAGATTACAATGAGCAGTTCTTC. It translates to CASSITSGDYNEQFF.

This clonotype was detected a few times. V gene TRBV6-1 combines with J gene TRBJ2-1; D is perhaps TRBD2 (6 bases). Germline V gene sequence: CDR1 MNHNS, CDR2 SASEGT. This CDR3 is 15 amino acids long. The V end was cut by 5 bases, the J end by 7 bases, with 18 bases between. CDR3 loop: CASSLLGVAENEQFF. The CDR3, as DNA: TGTGCCAGCAGTCTCCTGGGGGTAGCGGAAAATGAGCAGTTCTTC.

This clonotype was seen more than once but under ten times. The rearrangement links TRBV11-2 to TRBJ2-7; TRBD2 is a possible D gene (6 bases). V lost 5 bases, J lost 5 bases, and 22 bases lay in between. CDR3 length: 16 residues. Germline V gives CDR1 SGHAT, CDR2 FQNNGV. CDR3 coding DNA: TGTGCCAGCAGCCTCGGTAGCTCCTGGAGGGCCAACGAGCAGTACTTC. Amino acid sequence: CASSLGSSWRANEQYF. The complete variable domain, with remaining parts taken from reference TRBV11-2 and TRBJ2-7, reads EAGVAQSPRYKIIEKRQSVAFWCNPISGHATLYWYQQILGQGPKLLIQFQNNGVVDDSQLPKDRFSAERLKGVDSTLKIQPAKLEDSAVYLCASSLGSSWRANEQYFGPGTRLTVT.

The chain links TRBV10-3 to TRBJ2-7; D may be TRBD2 (5 bases). The germline gives CDR1 ENHRY, CDR2 SYGVKD. Between the trimmed V and J ends, which lost 2 bases and 0 bases, there was a span of 11 bases. This CDR3 is 15 amino acids long. The CDR3 sequence is CAISERPGYSYEQYF. The CDR3, as DNA: TGTGCCATCAGTGAGCGGCCGGGGTACTCCTACGAGCAGTACTTC.

The genes are TRBV12-3 or TRBV12-4 and TRBJ1-5; 9 bases fit TRBD1. Losses at the gene ends were 5 bases for V and 6 bases for J; bases not matched to a gene: 5. The CDR3 spans 14 residues. The DNA for the CDR3 is TGTGCCAGCAGTGTGGACAGGGGTCTTCAGCCCCAGCATTTT. Its translation: CASSVDRGLQPQHF.

This clonotype occurred a few times. This chain joins TRBV9 and TRBJ1-2; 11 positions match TRBD1. Germline values: CDR1 SGDLS, CDR2 YYNGEE. This CDR3 region has 15 residues. Trimming cost V 3 bases and J 6 bases; bases outside gene matches: 7. The CDR3 loop reads CASSADGQGANGYTF. Written as DNA, the CDR3 is TGTGCCAGCAGCGCCGATGGACAGGGGGCTAATGGCTACACCTTC.

V and J are TRBV6-1 and TRBJ1-5, with D perhaps matching TRBD1 (6 bases). V was pared by 8 bases and J by 3 bases, with 14 bases between. The V gene's germline CDR1 is MNHNS and CDR2 SASEGT. The CDR3 has 14 amino acids. As DNA, the CDR3 is TGTGCCAGCGGAGGGGGGTCGATCAATCAGCCCCAGCATTTT. It is translated as CASGGGSINQPQHF.

Many counts were recorded for this clonotype. This rearrangement joins TRBV10-3 to TRBJ2-1; D is possibly TRBD1 or TRBD2 (6 bases each). Germline-derived CDR1 and CDR2 are ENHRY and SYGVKD. V lost 8 bases, J lost 7 bases, and 24 bases lay in between. The CDR3 extends over 16 amino acids. CDR3 sequence: CAIRPSRGGSGNEQFF. The CDR3 DNA reads as TGTGCCATCCGCCCTAGCAGAGGGGGGAGCGGGAATGAGCAGTTCTTC.